This entry lists 5 T cell receptor beta chains sequenced from one sample in a study of T cell clonality in common variable immunodeficiency. Profiled with immunoSEQ multiplex PCR; TCRdb holds only in-frame clones, not every one. The data show fewer than 50,000 clones, with none appearing a single time. Sequenced sample: peripheral blood mononuclear cells. The receptors here all came from a person aged 18 to 70 in good health.

This clone was seen only a few times. The sequence runs out 3 residues before the end of the CDR3; the remainder is reconstructed from the germline J gene. The gene calls are TRBV5-1 and TRBJ1-5, with D perhaps matching TRBD1 (6 bases). V was cut by 1 base and J by 7 bases, with 12 bases left in between. The CDR3 totals 14 residues. The germline V gene has CDR1 SGHRS and CDR2 YFSETQ. The part of the CDR3 DNA that was read is TGCGCCAGCAGCTTGTCAGGGGATTTGCAGCCC. Translating gives CASSLSGDLQP. The CDR3 in full is CASSLSGDLQPQHF.

This clone has ten or more counts. The CDR3 end falls 3 residues outside the read, so it is completed with the germline J gene. The chain uses TRBV19 and TRBJ2-5, with D perhaps TRBD2 (6 bases). The CDR3 is 14 residues long. V dropped 4 bases and J dropped 1 base, with 10 bases sitting between them. Germline CDR1 is LNHDA and CDR2 is SQIVND (reference sequence). The sequenced part of the CDR3 DNA is TGTGCCAGTAGTAGCGGGAACACCCAAGAGACC. This sequence encodes CASSSGNTQET. The full-length CDR3 reads as CASSSGNTQETQYF. The variable domain in full, completed from reference TRBV19 and TRBJ2-5, reads DGGITQSPKYLFRKEGQNVTLSCEQNLNHDAMYWYRQDPGQGLRLIYYSQIVNDFQKGDIAEGYSVSREKKESFPLTVTSAQKNPTAFYLCASSSGNTQETQYFGPGTRLLVL.

This clone was seen repeatedly, ten times or more. The read ends 3 residues early relative to the CDR3; the germline J gene fills the gap. The V call is TRBV29-1, the J call TRBJ2-5; tentatively, D is TRBD2 (7 bases). The CDR3 contains 14 residues. V lost 4 bases to trimming and J lost 1 base, with 13 bases between them. Germline loops: CDR1 SQVTM, CDR2 ANQGSEA. CDR3 DNA (partial): TGCAGCGTTGGGGGGAGGGGGGGCCAAGAGACC. Amino acid sequence: CSVGGRGGQET. The whole CDR3 sequence reads CSVGGRGGQETQYF.

To note about this clone: The read finishes 3 residues shy of the CDR3 end, and the germline J gene is used to complete it. The chain recombines TRBV20-1 with TRBJ2-3; possibly TRBD2 for D (5 bases). Looked up from germline, CDR1 is DFQATT and CDR2 is SNEGSKA (reference sequence). CDR3 length equals 13 residues. The sequenced part of the CDR3 DNA is TGCAGTGCCAAAGCGGAGGTTCTGGAGACG. Amino acids: CSAKAEVLET. The whole CDR3 reads CSAKAEVLETQYF.

On this clone itself: The sequence runs out 3 residues before the end of the CDR3; the remainder is reconstructed from the germline J gene. The gene calls are TRBV5-6 and TRBJ2-5; D remains unclear. V lost 0 bases to trimming and J lost 1 base, with 7 bases between them. The CDR3 runs 14 residues. The germline V gene has CDR1 SGHDT and CDR2 YYEEEE. The CDR3 sequence is CASSLARFQETQYF. The sequenced CDR3 bases are TGTGCCAGCAGCTTGGCCAGATTCCAAGAGACC.